Shown below are 5 T cell receptor beta chains from a single sample sequenced in a study of OX40 agonist ivuxolimab in advanced cancers. The library was prepared using the immunoSEQ multiplex PCR assay. Entries here come from immuneACCESS through TCRdb and include only in-frame sequences with V and J called. Some clones fail to appear in such tables; in the studies checked, an unresolved V gene covers under half of the shortfall, and the cause of the remainder is unknown. This sample has 50,000 to 70,000 clones in its table, and 70% to 90% of those were observed once. The ten most abundant clones make up about 3.5% of the sample. The material sequenced was CD4+ or CD8+ T cells sorted from blood, taken in a trial of the OX40 agonist ivuxolimab. The receptors were gathered from an adult with an advanced solid tumor such as melanoma, head and neck, liver or kidney cancer.

This clone turned up a few times. The chain recombines TRBV7-2 with TRBJ1-6; D not certain. The CDR3 has 13 amino acids. Germline lookup yields CDR1 SGHTA and CDR2 FQGNSA. V lost 5 bases to trimming and J lost 8 bases, with 10 bases between them. The CDR3 DNA follows: TGTGCCAGCAGCCCAAACCGGGATTCACCCCTCCACTTT. The encoded protein is CASSPNRDSPLHF. Supplemented by reference TRBV7-2 and TRBJ1-6, the full variable domain reads GAGVSQSPSNKVTEKGKDVELRCDPISGHTALYWYRQSLGQGLEFLIYFQGNSAPDKSGLPSDRFSAERTGGSVSTLTIQRTQQEDSAVYLCASSPNRDSPLHFGNGTRLTVT.

The chain combines TRBV5-1 with TRBJ2-7; 9 bases match TRBD2. V gave up 3 bases and J gave up 2 bases; unmatched junction bases: 6. Per the germline V gene, CDR1 is SGHRS and CDR2 is YFSETQ. The CDR3 covers 15 residues. In DNA, the CDR3 is TGCGCCAGCAGCTCAGAGCTAGCGGGAACCTACGAGCAGTACTTC. The encoded protein is CASSSELAGTYEQYF.

The CDR3 region is CASSFSRRAGENTEAFF. The DNA of the CDR3 is TGTGCCAGCAGCTTTAGTCGTAGAGCAGGGGAGAACACTGAAGCTTTCTTT. The chain employs TRBV7-9 and TRBJ1-1, with a tentative D call TRBD1 (6 bases). Germline V CDR1 and CDR2: SEHNR, FQNEAQ (reference sequence). The CDR3 spans 17 residues. Between the trimmed V and J ends, which lost 3 bases and 1 base, there was a span of 18 bases.

The V call is TRBV10-3, the J call TRBJ2-3; TRBD2 matches 9 bases. This CDR3 is built from 16 residues. Looked up from germline, CDR1 is ENHRY and CDR2 is SYGVKD. Trimming cost V 0 bases and J 2 bases; bases outside gene matches: 3. The CDR3 sequence is CAISESIAGDTDTQYF. The CDR3 DNA is TGTGCCATCAGTGAGTCAATAGCGGGAGACACAGATACGCAGTATTTT.

The J gene is TRBJ2-5, the V gene TRBV5-4, with a weak D call TRBD2 (7 bases). The CDR3 consists of 16 residues. Per the germline V gene, CDR1 is SGHNT and CDR2 is YYREEE (reference sequence). Trimming took 5 bases from V and 4 from J, leaving 21 bases between them. CDR3 loop: CASRRSVGGAGETQYF. The CDR3 nucleotides are TGTGCCAGCAGGCGGTCGGTAGGGGGGGCTGGAGAGACCCAGTACTTC.